The 13 T cell receptor beta chains reported below all come from one sample, sequenced in a study of cytomegalovirus exposure and HLA in healthy donors. PCR employed 60 Vbeta and 13 Jbeta primers. Assay: immunoSEQ multiplex PCR; the TCRdb copy retains only in-frame clones and omits some. In total, the table holds 100,000 to 150,000 clones. The sample comprised PBMCs. The source is a man younger than 35 in good health and CMV-seronegative.

This chain connects TRBV30 to TRBJ2-4; TRBD1 matches 7 bases. The germline V gene encodes CDR1 GTSNPN and CDR2 SVGIG (reference sequence). This CDR3 is built from 13 residues. The V segment lost 2 bases and the J segment 6 bases; nucleotides outside the gene matches: 4. The CDR3 protein is CAWSRTGGNIQYF. DNA for the CDR3: TGTGCCTGGAGTCGGACAGGTGGAAACATTCAGTACTTC. Complete variable domain (other parts from reference TRBV30 and TRBJ2-4): SQTIHQWPATLVQPVGSPLSLECTVEGTSNPNLYWYRQAAGRGLQLLFYSVGIGQISSEVPQNLSASRPQDRQFILSSKKLLLSDSGFYLCAWSRTGGNIQYFGAGTRLSVL.

The rearrangement joins TRBV7-9 to TRBJ2-7; no definite D call. V lost 8 bases, J lost 6 bases, and 14 bases lay in between. Germline V gene lookup returns CDR1 SEHNR and CDR2 FQNEAQ (reference sequence). There are 12 residues in the CDR3. The CDR3 is CASGEAETEQYF. The CDR3 DNA sequence: TGTGCCAGCGGCGAGGCCGAGACCGAGCAGTACTTC.

The chain recombines TRBV18 with TRBJ2-1, with 9 bases that match TRBD2. V lost 4 bases, J lost 5 bases, and 9 bases stayed unmatched. Germline assignment: CDR1 KGHSH and CDR2 LQKENI. The CDR3 is 16 residues long. CDR3 DNA: TGTGCCAGCTCACTCAGACTAGCGGACGCTAACAATGAGCAGTTCTTC. As protein: CASSLRLADANNEQFF.

The chain has TRBV6-5 and TRBJ1-4, with 7 bases matching TRBD1. The CDR3 extends over 14 amino acids. Trimming took 6 bases from V and 10 from J; bases not matched to a gene: 11. CDR1 and CDR2 (germline): MNHEY, SVGAGI. CDR3 nucleotides: TGTGCCAGCAGACTAAACAGGGGTCAGGGAAAACTGTTTTTT. Translated, it gives CASRLNRGQGKLFF.

CDR3 region: CASSTHARPHSYNEQFF. The DNA of the CDR3 is TGCGCCAGCAGCACACATGCGAGGCCTCACTCCTACAATGAGCAGTTCTTC. The chain carries TRBV5-1 and TRBJ2-1; D remains unclear. The CDR3 loop spans 17 amino acids. The germline V and J ends were trimmed by 4 bases and 0 bases, with 17 bases remaining between them. Germline V CDR1 and CDR2: SGHRS, YFSETQ. Full variable domain (remainder filled in from reference TRBV5-1 and TRBJ2-1): KAGVTQTPRYLIKTRGQQVTLSCSPISGHRSVSWYQQTPGQGLQFLFEYFSETQRNKGNFPGRFSGRQFSNSRSEMNVSTLELGDSALYLCASSTHARPHSYNEQFFGPGTRLTVL.

V usage is TRBV6-1 and J usage is TRBJ2-1; D call uncertain. There are 13 residues in the CDR3. Germline CDR1 is MNHNS and CDR2 is SASEGT. Trimming took off 0 bases at V and 9 bases at J, with 9 bases between the two ends. CDR3 in amino acids: CASSEAQLGEQFF. CDR3 coding DNA: TGTGCCAGCAGTGAAGCGCAACTTGGTGAGCAGTTCTTC.

The CDR3 DNA reads as TGTGCCAGCAGTGAATTCACGGGTGAAAGGCTGTTTTTT. This encodes CASSEFTGERLFF. J is TRBJ1-4 and V is TRBV25-1, with D hard to call. CDR3 length equals 13 residues. Trimming stripped 1 base from V and 14 bases from J, with 14 bases between. In germline, CDR1 is MGHDK, CDR2 SYGVNS.

The chain carries TRBV19 and TRBJ1-1, with D perhaps TRBD1 (6 bases). This CDR3 contains 15 residues. Germline V gives CDR1 LNHDA, CDR2 SQIVND (reference sequence). Trimming shortened V by 5 bases and J by 4 bases, and 17 bases separated the two germline ends. CDR3 in DNA: TGTGCCAGTAGTCTTTCCAGGGGATTGGGCACTGAAGCTTTCTTT. It codes for CASSLSRGLGTEAFF.

This sequence joins TRBV19 and TRBJ1-1, with a tentative D call TRBD1 (5 bases). Per the germline V gene, CDR1 is LNHDA and CDR2 is SQIVND (reference sequence). Trimming removed 8 bases at V and 0 bases at J, with 13 bases between. The CDR3 loop spans 14 amino acids. Here the CDR3 reads CASGGGLLNTEAFF. For the CDR3, the DNA is TGTGCCAGTGGCGGGGGTTTGTTGAACACTGAAGCTTTCTTT.

This sequence joins TRBV29-1 and TRBJ1-3; the D gene is possibly TRBD1 (6 bases). Germline lookup yields CDR1 SQVTM and CDR2 ANQGSEA. The CDR3 is 14 amino acids. The V and J ends lost 4 bases and 1 base respectively, with 11 bases between them. The CDR3 is CSVALQGSGNTIYF. As DNA, the CDR3 is TGCAGCGTTGCCCTACAGGGATCTGGAAACACCATATATTTT.

The V call is TRBV7-3, the J call TRBJ2-7; D is perhaps TRBD1 (5 bases). Trimming pared 8 bases from V and 2 bases from J, leaving 10 bases between. The CDR3 covers 12 residues. Germline assignment: CDR1 SGHTA and CDR2 FQGTGA. The DNA for the CDR3 is TGTGCCAGCGGATCAGGGCCCTACGAGCAGTACTTC. Translating it yields CASGSGPYEQYF.

The chain links TRBV12-5 to TRBJ2-3; TRBD1 matches at 7 bases. The V gene end was trimmed by 2 bases and the J gene end by 2 bases; junction bases not matched to a gene: 7. This CDR3 has 16 residues. CDR1 and CDR2 from the germline V gene are LGHNT and FRNRAP. This chain's CDR3 is CASGLPWDRHTDTQYF. DNA of the CDR3: TGTGCTAGTGGTTTGCCCTGGGACAGACACACAGATACGCAGTATTTT.

The CDR3 loop is CASLGGSGIYEQYF. CDR3 nucleotide sequence: TGTGCCAGCCTGGGGGGTAGCGGGATCTACGAGCAGTACTTC. The J gene is TRBJ2-7, the V gene TRBV28, with 8 bases identical to TRBD2. The CDR3 extends over 14 amino acids. V lost 8 bases to trimming and J lost 3 bases; unmatched junction nucleotides: 9. Germline values: CDR1 MDHEN, CDR2 SYDVKM.